These 24 T cell receptor beta chains were sequenced from one sample in a study of cytomegalovirus exposure and HLA in healthy donors. PCR used 60 Vbeta primers and 13 Jbeta primers. The table came from immunoSEQ multiplex PCR; TCRdb's copy has only in-frame clones and leaves some out. Of 150,000 or so clones detected, 68% appear once; the ten largest clones hold roughly 10%. Input material: PBMCs. The receptor source for this set is a man aged 30-40 years in good health and CMV-seropositive.

The chain joins TRBV21-1 to TRBJ2-1; the table's D call TRBD1 went unverified against the DNA. TRBV21-1 is deemed a pseudogene. CDR3 length equals 14 residues. As DNA, the CDR3 is TGTGCCAGCAGCCCCGAAGGGGGAAACAATGAGCAGTTCTTC. As protein: CASSPEGGNNEQFF.

The chain uses TRBV2 and TRBJ1-4, with 12 positions matching TRBD1. J was trimmed by 13 bases and V by 6 bases; bases with no gene match: 12. Per germline, CDR1 SNHLY and CDR2 FYNNEI. This CDR3 is built from 15 residues. In nucleotides, the CDR3 is TGTGCCAGCAGCCCGAGGGGGACAGGGGGCGACCCACTGTTTTTT. Translating it yields CASSPRGTGGDPLFF.

V is TRBV5-1 and J is TRBJ2-7, with D possibly TRBD2 on 6 matching bases. The V end lost 3 bases, the J end lost 0 bases, and 13 bases lay between the germline ends. CDR3 length equals 15 residues. Germline V gives CDR1 SGHRS, CDR2 YFSETQ. CDR3 in DNA: TGCGCCAGCAGCTCGTGGGGGGTTAGCTCCTACGAGCAGTACTTC. This translates into CASSSWGVSSYEQYF.

The chain links TRBV11-2 to TRBJ2-5, with 12 bases lining up with TRBD2. J was trimmed by 5 bases and V by 4 bases; bases with no gene match: 8. This CDR3 is built from 16 residues. Germline-derived CDR1 and CDR2 are SGHAT and FQNNGV. CDR3 sequence: CASSSLAGGRGETQYF. The CDR3, as DNA: TGTGCCAGCAGCTCCCTAGCGGGAGGGAGAGGGGAGACCCAGTACTTC.

The chain joins TRBV11-3 to TRBJ2-7; 9 bases map to TRBD1. Germline V lookup: CDR1 SGHNT, CDR2 YENEEA. The junction had 6 bases not matched to a gene; V was cut back by 0 bases and J by 3 bases. The CDR3 loop spans 16 amino acids. The CDR3: CASSLEMGQGDYEQYF. CDR3 DNA: TGTGCCAGCAGCTTAGAGATGGGACAGGGAGACTACGAGCAGTACTTC.

This clone was seen a handful of times. The V gene is TRBV6-5, the J gene TRBJ1-3, with TRBD1 as a possible D gene (5 bases). In germline, CDR1 is MNHEY, CDR2 SVGAGI. V was trimmed by 7 bases and J by 2 bases, leaving 15 bases between them. This CDR3 has 15 residues. The CDR3 reads CASKENTGPGNTIYF. The DNA of the CDR3 is TGTGCCAGCAAAGAAAATACAGGTCCTGGAAACACCATATATTTT.

This clone was detected only a few times. The chain joins TRBV6-1 to TRBJ1-5, with D possibly matching TRBD1 (6 bases). Germline CDR1 and CDR2: MNHNS and SASEGT. Trimming took off 7 bases at V and 7 bases at J, with 14 bases between the two ends. This CDR3 region has 13 residues. CDR3: CASMGGAGQPQHF. The CDR3 region has the DNA TGTGCCAGCATGGGGGGGGCGGGACAGCCCCAGCATTTT.

J is TRBJ2-7 and V is TRBV7-5; the table's D call, TRBD2, has no DNA check behind it. TRBV7-5 is a pseudogene segment. CDR3 size: 16 residues. The CDR3 sequence: CVRSPIGLAGNYEQYF. CDR3 DNA: TGTGTCAGAAGCCCCATCGGACTAGCGGGAAATTACGAGCAGTACTTC.

The V and J genes are TRBV7-3 and TRBJ1-6; 7 bases align to TRBD1. CDR1 is SGHTA and CDR2 is FQGTGA in the germline V gene. The junction had 8 bases not matched to a gene; V was cut back by 5 bases and J by 7 bases. The CDR3 is 15 amino acids. For the CDR3, the DNA is TGTGCCAGCAGCGCCCAAGGGACAGAAAATTCACCCCTCCACTTT. It encodes CASSAQGTENSPLHF.

The chain uses TRBV6-1 and TRBJ1-2; a possible D gene is TRBD1 (6 bases). The V gene lost 4 bases and the J gene lost 5 bases, with 11 bases spanning the gap. The CDR3 sequence is 13 residues long. The germline gives CDR1 MNHNS, CDR2 SASEGT. CDR3: CASSVHTGYGYTF. The CDR3, as DNA: TGTGCCAGCAGTGTACACACAGGGTATGGCTACACCTTC.

This sequence joins TRBV28 and TRBJ1-5; unclear D gene. This CDR3 is built from 11 residues. V dropped 4 bases and J dropped 10 bases, with 8 bases sitting between them. CDR1 and CDR2 (germline): MDHEN, SYDVKM. The CDR3 here is CASSSTRPQHF. The CDR3 nucleotides read TGTGCCAGCAGTTCCACCAGACCCCAGCATTTT.

This clone was found a few times. This chain connects TRBV7-9 to TRBJ1-2, with 9 positions matching TRBD1. The CDR3 is made up of 15 amino acids. The V segment lost 2 bases and the J segment 9 bases; nucleotides outside the gene matches: 10. Looked up from germline, CDR1 is SEHNR and CDR2 is FQNEAQ (reference sequence). The CDR3: CASSLNLDRGRSYTF. The CDR3 DNA reads as TGTGCCAGCAGCTTAAATCTGGACAGGGGAAGGAGCTACACCTTC.

This clone was found a few times. This chain connects TRBV4-1 to TRBJ1-1; no clear D. The CDR3 runs 15 residues. Looked up from germline, CDR1 is MGHRA and CDR2 is YSYEKL. V gave up 0 bases and J gave up 5 bases, with 13 bases separating them. The CDR3 loop is CASSQEGVGGTEAFF. Here the CDR3 DNA reads TGCGCCAGCAGCCAAGAGGGAGTCGGCGGGACTGAAGCTTTCTTT.

The chain links TRBV19 to TRBJ1-2; TRBD1 matches at 11 bases. This CDR3 region has 14 residues. Looked up from germline, CDR1 is LNHDA and CDR2 is SQIVND (reference sequence). V dropped 5 bases and J dropped 4; count of bases not matched to a gene: 3. The CDR3 sequence: CASSLGQGAYGYTF. In DNA form, the CDR3 reads TGTGCCAGTAGTCTAGGACAGGGGGCCTATGGCTACACCTTC.

CDR3 region: CASSGDVGQGPYNEQFF. The DNA for the CDR3 is TGTGCCAGTAGCGGTGATGTAGGACAGGGCCCCTACAATGAGCAGTTCTTC. The chain couples TRBV19 to TRBJ2-1, with 8 bases that match TRBD1. With V trimmed by 6 bases and J by 2 bases, 12 bases remained unmatched. The V gene's germline CDR1 is LNHDA and CDR2 SQIVND (reference sequence). CDR3 size: 17 residues.

J is TRBJ1-1 and V is TRBV5-1, with 10 bases that match TRBD1. The CDR3 totals 16 residues. The J segment lost 5 bases and the V segment lost 4 bases, leaving 11 bases of the junction unmatched. CDR1 and CDR2 from the germline V gene are SGHRS and YFSETQ. The CDR3 coding sequence is TGCGCCAGCAGCAAGGAACGGGACAGGGGTCGGACTGAAGCTTTCTTT. Amino acid sequence: CASSKERDRGRTEAFF.

The rearrangement links TRBV7-9 to TRBJ2-5, with no clear D. The J call could be wrong; TRBJ2-7 is a better fit for the DNA end. Germline V lookup: CDR1 SEHNR, CDR2 FQNEAQ (reference sequence). The CDR3 spans 12 residues. Here the CDR3 reads CASSLESYEQYF. CDR3 bases: TGTGCCAGCAGCCTCGAGTCCTACGAGCAGTACTTC.

This clone was observed a handful of times. The gene calls are TRBV5-6 and TRBJ2-1, with TRBD1 as a possible D gene (5 bases). This CDR3 comprises 15 residues. With 9 bases removed from V and 1 base from J, the gap between germline ends came to 17 bases. From germline, CDR1 is SGHDT and CDR2 YYEEEE. CDR3 DNA: TGTGCCACCTCCCTCCAGGGTGAGTCCTACAATGAGCAGTTCTTC. Encoded protein: CATSLQGESYNEQFF.

A remark on this clone: At the DNA level, this CDR3 is encoded by other sequences in the same sample as well. The V call is TRBV7-2, the J call TRBJ2-7; D unclear. This CDR3 has 14 residues. Per the germline V gene, CDR1 is SGHTA and CDR2 is FQGNSA. The ends were cut back, 5 bases at V and 5 bases at J, with 16 bases in the middle. The CDR3 spells CASSQTVFRDEQYF. For the CDR3, the DNA is TGTGCCAGCAGCCAAACCGTATTCCGGGACGAGCAGTACTTC. Full variable domain (remainder filled in from reference TRBV7-2 and TRBJ2-7): GAGVSQSPSNKVTEKGKDVELRCDPISGHTALYWYRQSLGQGLEFLIYFQGNSAPDKSGLPSDRFSAERTGGSVSTLTIQRTQQEDSAVYLCASSQTVFRDEQYFGPGTRLTVT.

This chain connects TRBV10-1 to TRBJ1-2, with TRBD1 matching over 9 bases. The V gene end was trimmed by 0 bases and the J gene end by 6 bases; junction bases not matched to a gene: 5. CDR3 length: 15 amino acids. CDR1 and CDR2 from the germline V gene are WNHNN and SYGVQD (reference sequence). DNA of the CDR3: TGCGCCAGCAGTGAGTCTGGGACAGGGATACATGGCTACACCTTC. This encodes CASSESGTGIHGYTF.

This clone was counted a single time. The CDR3 nucleotides read TGTGCTAGTGCTCTAGAAGAGACCCAGTACTTC. It encodes CASALEETQYF. The rearrangement joins TRBV12-5 to TRBJ2-5; D uncertain. Germline V lookup: CDR1 LGHNT, CDR2 FRNRAP. The CDR3 covers 11 residues. With 7 bases removed from V and 3 bases from J, the gap between germline ends came to 6 bases.

The V and J genes are TRBV7-3 and TRBJ2-1, with D possibly matching TRBD1 (6 bases). Trimming cost V 5 bases and J 10 bases, with 21 bases left between them. Per the germline V gene, CDR1 is SGHTA and CDR2 is FQGTGA. CDR3 size: 15 residues. In DNA form, the CDR3 reads TGTGCCAGCAGCCCTCAGACAGGCCTCCAGTCGGAGCAGTTCTTC. Protein product: CASSPQTGLQSEQFF.

The rearrangement joins TRBV5-8 to TRBJ1-4; 9 bases map to TRBD1. The germline V gene encodes CDR1 SGHTS and CDR2 YDEGEE. Unmatched junction bases numbered 10, after V lost 7 bases and J lost 0 bases. The CDR3 length is 17 residues. The CDR3 coding sequence is TGTGCCAGCGCCAAGCGGGACAGGGTTACAACTAATGAAAAACTGTTTTTT. Its translation is CASAKRDRVTTNEKLFF.

The chain couples TRBV7-2 to TRBJ1-5; D is perhaps TRBD1 (5 bases). V lost 5 bases, J lost 5 bases, and 10 bases lay in between. This CDR3 has 13 residues. Germline CDR1 reads SGHTA; CDR2 reads FQGNSA. The CDR3 here is CASSLTRDQPQHF. In DNA form, the CDR3 reads TGTGCCAGCAGCCTGACCAGGGATCAGCCCCAGCATTTT.